One and the same sample provided the 10 T cell receptor beta chains below, sequenced in a study of blood T cell repertoires in COVID-19. Sequenced by immunoSEQ multiplex PCR; TCRdb stores in-frame clones only, minus some. The data hold over 200,000 clones, with 80% to 90% observed a single time. The sequencing sample was made of PBMCs or T cells enriched from blood (not recorded which). Source of these receptors: a woman aged 25-40 years who had been exposed to COVID-19.

J is TRBJ2-2 and V is TRBV6-1; 7 positions agree with TRBD2. The length of the CDR3 is 18 residues. Per the germline V gene, CDR1 is MNHNS and CDR2 is SASEGT. The V gene end was trimmed by 3 bases and the J gene end by 6 bases; junction bases not matched to a gene: 16. The DNA for the CDR3 is TGTGCCAGCAGTGAGCTGGGGGGGTACGGTTCGTTCTCCGGGGAGCTGTTTTTT. This sequence encodes CASSELGGYGSFSGELFF.

This clone was detected only once. The chain combines TRBV30 with TRBJ2-7, with 11 bases lining up with TRBD1. V dropped 0 bases and J dropped 4; count of bases not matched to a gene: 8. The CDR3 length is 16 residues. CDR1 is GTSNPN and CDR2 is SVGIG in the germline V gene (reference sequence). DNA for the CDR3: TGTGCCTGGAGTGTTAGAACCGGGACAGGGGGATACGAGCAGTACTTC. Its translation: CAWSVRTGTGGYEQYF.

The V and J genes are TRBV24-1 and TRBJ2-3; 15 bases map to TRBD2. This CDR3 is 19 amino acids long. Germline V lookup: CDR1 KGHDR, CDR2 SFDVKD. The J segment lost 0 bases and the V segment lost 5 bases, leaving 8 bases of the junction unmatched. The CDR3 sequence: CATSGTSGRARASTDTQYF. The CDR3 bases are TGTGCCACCAGTGGGACTAGCGGGAGGGCCCGTGCTAGCACAGATACGCAGTATTTT.

This chain uses TRBV5-6 with TRBJ2-3; 9 nucleotides agree with TRBD1. CDR3 size: 16 residues. Germline CDR1 is SGHDT and CDR2 is YYEEEE. The V and J ends lost 4 bases and 2 bases, in that order; junction bases with no gene match: 8. The chain's CDR3 is CASSTRDRAYTDTQYF. CDR3 DNA sequence: TGTGCCAGCAGCACCCGGGACAGGGCATACACAGATACGCAGTATTTT.

The rearrangement uses TRBV5-6 and TRBJ2-3; TRBD2 matches 7 bases. The CDR3 length is 16 residues. Germline V gives CDR1 SGHDT, CDR2 YYEEEE. With 2 bases clipped from V and 3 bases from J, the junction kept 9 bases outside the gene matches. The CDR3 protein is CASSFPSGIPTDTQYF. CDR3 sequence (DNA): TGTGCCAGCAGCTTTCCCAGCGGGATCCCAACAGATACGCAGTATTTT.

This clone is a singleton in its sample. The CDR3 sequence: CASSYYRPPYEQYF. For the CDR3, the DNA is TGTGCCAGCAGTTACTACAGGCCCCCCTACGAGCAGTACTTC. This sequence joins TRBV6-2 or TRBV6-3 and TRBJ2-7; D perhaps matches TRBD1 (5 bases). The CDR3 is 14 residues long. The germline V gene has CDR1 MNHEY and CDR2 SVGEGT. V lost 1 base, J lost 2 bases, and 9 bases lay in between.

CDR3 protein: CATDRQGRNGYTF. DNA for the CDR3: TGTGCCACCGATCGACAGGGGAGAAACGGCTACACCTTC. The chain uses TRBV28 and TRBJ1-2; 8 nucleotides agree with TRBD1. With V trimmed by 10 bases and J by 8 bases, 12 bases remained unmatched. The CDR3 has 13 amino acids. Per germline, CDR1 MDHEN and CDR2 SYDVKM.

The chain joins TRBV4-2 to TRBJ1-4, with 9 nucleotides matching TRBD1. Trimming at V came to 4 bases and at J to 4 bases, leaving 4 bases not matched to a gene. The CDR3 has 15 residues. CDR1 is LGHNA, CDR2 YNFKEQ, per germline. CDR3 region: CASSPPGQGNEKLFF. The CDR3 DNA reads TGTGCCAGCAGCCCTCCGGGACAGGGTAATGAAAAACTGTTTTTT.

The chain uses TRBV4-2 and TRBJ1-1; D is possibly TRBD1 (6 bases). V dropped 1 base and J dropped 1 base, with 10 bases sitting between them. Germline V gene lookup returns CDR1 LGHNA and CDR2 YNFKEQ. This CDR3 is 15 amino acids long. The CDR3 bases are TGTGCCAGCAGCCAAGGGGACACCTGGAACACTGAAGCTTTCTTT. It codes for CASSQGDTWNTEAFF.

The rearrangement uses TRBV6-5 and TRBJ2-3; possible D gene TRBD2, 5 bases. Germline values: CDR1 MNHEY, CDR2 SVGAGI. This CDR3 region has 14 residues. Trimming took off 2 bases at V and 4 bases at J, with 10 bases between the two ends. The CDR3 bases are TGTGCCAGCAGTTACCGGGGTGGCCCAGATACGCAGTATTTT. Encoded protein: CASSYRGGPDTQYF.